Presented here are 25 T cell receptor beta chains from one specimen sequenced in a study of CD8 T cells in ankylosing spondylitis. General study results and limits: Typical of ankylosing spondylitis blood, it appeared, was a TCR beta motif of several highly homologous variants.

No antigen is known for these receptors. TCRdb reanalysed the 5' RACE reads using MiXCR and keeps one entry per CDR3 protein. This sample yields a few hundred thousand distinct CDR3 sequences, of which approximately 11% are seen a single time; nearly 7% belongs to the top ten. The sample taken for sequencing was blood, either unsorted or a sorted T cell fraction (not recorded which). The receptors shown here come from a male donor with ankylosing spondylitis.

In this sample, this clonotype turned up many times. V and J are TRBV10-3 and TRBJ2-3; 10 nucleotides line up with TRBD2. Germline V gene data show CDR1 as ENHRY and CDR2 as SYGVKD. The trim removed 7 bases at V and 6 bases at J, leaving 7 bases unmatched. The CDR3 is 14 residues long. CDR3 coding DNA: TGTGCCATCACAAGCGGGAGGGCCAGTGATACGCAGTATTTT. Amino acid sequence: CAITSGRASDTQYF.

Ten or more counts support this clonotype. V is TRBV5-1 and J is TRBJ2-7; D perhaps matches TRBD2 (6 bases). The V end lost 4 bases, the J end lost 2 bases, and 16 bases lay between the germline ends. This CDR3 region has 15 residues. Germline V gene sequence: CDR1 SGHRS, CDR2 YFSETQ. The CDR3 reads CASSTSREATYEQYF. Written as DNA, the CDR3 is TGCGCCAGCAGCACGAGCAGGGAGGCAACCTACGAGCAGTACTTC.

The V and J genes are TRBV12-3 or TRBV12-4 and TRBJ1-6; TRBD1 matches at 8 bases. The CDR3 consists of 14 residues. The V segment lost 7 bases and the J segment 6 bases; nucleotides outside the gene matches: 5. CDR3 amino acids: CASNPTGANSPLHF. DNA of the CDR3: TGTGCCAGCAATCCGACAGGGGCTAATTCACCCCTCCACTTT.

The chain carries TRBV5-1 and TRBJ2-2; D not resolved. V lost 3 bases to trimming and J lost 0 bases, with 12 bases between them. This CDR3 has 16 residues. The germline V gene has CDR1 SGHRS and CDR2 YFSETQ. CDR3 sequence reads: CASSSLYGSNTGELFF. CDR3 bases: TGCGCCAGCAGCTCCTTATATGGCTCGAACACCGGGGAGCTGTTTTTT.

The rearrangement links TRBV20-1 to TRBJ1-2; D is uncertain. Trimming shortened V by 6 bases and J by 8 bases, and 19 bases separated the two germline ends. The CDR3 length is 13 residues. Germline CDR1 is DFQATT and CDR2 is SNEGSKA (reference sequence). The CDR3 region is CSAPRQALGGYTF. CDR3 DNA sequence: TGCAGTGCCCCTCGGCAGGCACTGGGCGGCTACACCTTC.

The chain recombines TRBV12-3 or TRBV12-4 with TRBJ2-5; 8 nucleotides match TRBD1. CDR3 length: 13 residues. The ends lost 8 bases at V and 5 bases at J; junction bases unmatched: 7. The DNA of the CDR3 is TGTGCCAGCGGCAACAGGGGGAGGGAGACCCAGTACTTC. Translated, it gives CASGNRGRETQYF.

The chain has TRBV6-1 and TRBJ2-1, with a weak D call TRBD1 (5 bases). V lost 4 bases to trimming and J lost 5 bases, with 15 bases between them. The CDR3 covers 15 residues. Germline V gives CDR1 MNHNS, CDR2 SASEGT. The CDR3 region has the DNA TGTGCCAGCAGTGGAAGGGGCCGCGGCCACAATGAGCAGTTCTTC. Translating it yields CASSGRGRGHNEQFF.

This clonotype came up a few times. V usage is TRBV10-3 and J usage is TRBJ2-5, with unresolved D. CDR1 is ENHRY and CDR2 is SYGVKD in the germline V gene. The CDR3 is 16 residues long. Trimming shortened V by 5 bases and J by 3 bases, and 19 bases separated the two germline ends. CDR3 in DNA: TGTGCCATCAGTAATGGCGCGGTCGGTGTCGAAGAGACCCAGTACTTC. It translates to CAISNGAVGVEETQYF.

The V call is TRBV20-1, the J call TRBJ1-3; unclear D gene. Germline V gives CDR1 DFQATT, CDR2 SNEGSKA (reference sequence). The germline V and J ends were trimmed by 6 bases and 0 bases, with 12 bases remaining between them. This CDR3 spans 14 amino acids. This CDR3 is CSAKKTTSGNTIYF. In DNA form, the CDR3 reads TGCAGTGCCAAAAAAACAACCTCTGGAAACACCATATATTTT.

This clonotype has more than one count but fewer than ten. The rearrangement uses TRBV20-1 and TRBJ2-5; unclear D gene. V was cut by 0 bases and J by 5 bases, with 7 bases left in between. This CDR3 has 12 residues. The germline V gene has CDR1 DFQATT and CDR2 SNEGSKA (reference sequence). CDR3 protein: CSARDRMETQYF. CDR3 nucleotide sequence: TGCAGTGCTAGAGATCGAATGGAGACCCAGTACTTC.

This clonotype has more than one count but fewer than ten. The chain joins TRBV24-1 to TRBJ2-5, with TRBD1 identical over 7 bases. The CDR3 extends over 15 amino acids. The V gene end was trimmed by 4 bases and the J gene end by 1 base; junction bases not matched to a gene: 5. The germline V gene encodes CDR1 KGHDR and CDR2 SFDVKD. The chain's CDR3 is CATSDPGQLQETQYF. Here the CDR3 DNA reads TGTGCCACCAGTGACCCGGGACAGCTCCAAGAGACCCAGTACTTC.

V is TRBV15 and J is TRBJ1-4; no definite D call. Germline CDR1 LNHNV, CDR2 YYDKDF (reference sequence). V was clipped by 1 base and J by 6 bases, with 3 bases between them. The CDR3 contains 12 residues. This chain's CDR3 is CATSRGYEKLFF. CDR3 nucleotides: TGTGCCACCAGCAGAGGGTATGAAAAACTGTTTTTT.

V gene TRBV6-5 combines with J gene TRBJ2-3, with a tentative D call TRBD2 (5 bases). This CDR3 has 14 amino acids. The V gene lost 4 bases and the J gene lost 1 base, with 9 bases spanning the gap. CDR1 is MNHEY and CDR2 is SVGAGI in the germline V gene. Written as DNA, the CDR3 is TGTGCCAGCAGTTGCACCGGGGGCACAGATACGCAGTATTTT. The encoded protein is CASSCTGGTDTQYF.

This clonotype showed up many times. The V call is TRBV5-1, the J call TRBJ2-5; no firm D call. This CDR3 region has 12 residues. Germline V lookup: CDR1 SGHRS, CDR2 YFSETQ. V was trimmed by 2 bases and J by 5 bases, leaving 7 bases between them. The CDR3 DNA reads TGCGCCAGCAGCTTTAAGATGGAGACCCAGTACTTC. Translation gives CASSFKMETQYF.

This clonotype was counted many times. The V and J genes are TRBV12-3 or TRBV12-4 and TRBJ1-1, with D unresolved. This CDR3 has 13 amino acids. Trimming removed 3 bases from V and 1 base from J, with 6 bases in between. The CDR3 bases are TGTGCCAGCAGTTTTGGTACGAACACTGAAGCTTTCTTT. Its protein product is CASSFGTNTEAFF.

Only a few counts were recorded for this clonotype. This chain uses TRBV20-1 with TRBJ2-1; 12 nucleotides line up with TRBD2. CDR1 and CDR2 from the germline V gene are DFQATT and SNEGSKA (reference sequence). CDR3 length equals 15 residues. Trimming took 1 base from V and 7 from J; bases not matched to a gene: 5. CDR3 bases: TGCAGTGCTAGAGCCCTGACTAGCGGGAGTAATGAGCAGTTCTTC. This gives the protein CSARALTSGSNEQFF.

This clonotype was counted ten times or more. V and J are TRBV10-3 and TRBJ1-2; D is undetermined. V was pared by 3 bases and J by 4 bases, with 6 bases between. This CDR3 has 12 residues. Germline CDR1 and CDR2: ENHRY and SYGVKD. CDR3: CAISEGSYGYTF. The CDR3 DNA is TGTGCCATCAGTGAAGGGTCCTATGGCTACACCTTC.

This chain links TRBV3-1 with TRBJ2-3; D is unclear. The CDR3 is 14 residues long. The V gene's germline CDR1 is LGHDT and CDR2 YNNKEL (reference sequence). V lost 4 bases and J lost 0, with 8 bases in between. The CDR3 reads CASSREVSTDTQYF. The CDR3 nucleotides read TGTGCCAGCAGCCGCGAGGTTAGCACAGATACGCAGTATTTT.

A few counts support this clonotype. The rearrangement joins TRBV20-1 to TRBJ2-2; TRBD1 is a possible D gene (5 bases). CDR1 and CDR2 from the germline V gene are DFQATT and SNEGSKA (reference sequence). The CDR3 covers 14 residues. V gave up 1 base and J gave up 4 bases, with 10 bases separating them. CDR3 sequence: CSARVRAVTGELFF. For the CDR3, the DNA is TGCAGTGCTAGAGTCAGGGCGGTCACCGGGGAGCTGTTTTTT.

This clonotype was picked up one time. The V call is TRBV30, the J call TRBJ2-1; TRBD1 agrees at 7 bases. Trimming at V came to 4 bases and at J to 8 bases, leaving 17 bases not matched to a gene. There are 16 residues in the CDR3. In germline, CDR1 is GTSNPN, CDR2 SVGIG (reference sequence). CDR3 residues: CAWNRGGSSSGYEQFF. In nucleotides, the CDR3 is TGTGCCTGGAACCGAGGGGGCTCATCATCGGGGTATGAGCAGTTCTTC.

There are a few counts of this clonotype. The chain joins TRBV3-1 to TRBJ1-3, with 9 nucleotides matching TRBD1. The CDR3 length is 17 residues. Losses at the gene ends were 0 bases for V and 4 bases for J; bases not matched to a gene: 7. CDR1 and CDR2 (germline): LGHDT, YNNKEL (reference sequence). The DNA for the CDR3 is TGTGCCAGCAGCCAAGATCGGACAGGGGCAGGAGGAAACACCATATATTTT. It translates to CASSQDRTGAGGNTIYF.

The V call is TRBV11-2, the J call TRBJ2-2, with 11 bases identical to TRBD2. Trimming cost V 3 bases and J 6 bases; bases outside gene matches: 6. The CDR3 runs 16 residues. The germline gives CDR1 SGHAT, CDR2 FQNNGV. The CDR3 loop is CASSFRSGRGSGELFF. Written as DNA, the CDR3 is TGTGCCAGCAGCTTCCGTAGCGGGAGGGGTTCCGGGGAGCTGTTTTTT.

V usage is TRBV7-2 and J usage is TRBJ2-5; a weak D match, TRBD2 (6 bases). CDR1 and CDR2 from the germline V gene are SGHTA and FQGNSA. Trimming took off 5 bases at V and 3 bases at J, with 13 bases between the two ends. This CDR3 comprises 14 residues. CDR3 amino acids: CASSAWTIEETQYF. CDR3 in DNA: TGTGCCAGCAGCGCTTGGACTATCGAAGAGACCCAGTACTTC.

As to this clonotype: A much larger clone differs by one base, so this may be a read error. The chain uses TRBV5-1 and TRBJ2-4; D may be TRBD2 (5 bases). The CDR3 sequence is 15 residues long. Germline V gene sequence: CDR1 SGHRS, CDR2 YFSETQ. The V end lost 1 base, the J end lost 0 bases, and 8 bases lay between the germline ends. CDR3 sequence: CASSLLGRAKNIQYF. CDR3 coding DNA: TGCGCCAGCAGCTTGTTGGGGAGAGCCAAAAACATTCAGTACTTC.

This clonotype was recorded at least ten times. This chain links TRBV4-2 with TRBJ2-7; a possible D gene is TRBD2 (6 bases). V was cut by 3 bases and J by 0 bases, with 15 bases left in between. The CDR3 loop spans 16 amino acids. CDR1 is LGHNA, CDR2 YNFKEQ, per germline. CDR3 DNA: TGTGCCAGCAGCCAGGATCTAGCGCTATTCTCCTACGAGCAGTACTTC. This translates into CASSQDLALFSYEQYF.